This TCR beta chain was observed in a study of cytomegalovirus exposure and HLA in healthy donors. Study-level background: Earlier, 200 million or so T cells were analyzed, and more than 100 million unique TCR beta sequences were found among them.

A multiplex PCR was run with 60 Vbeta primers and 13 Jbeta primers. This table comes from immunoSEQ multiplex PCR, and its TCRdb copy is limited to in-frame clones, with some not included. Altogether more than 150,000 clones are present, over 75% being singletons, with the ten largest covering approximately 0.23%. In regard to this clone: The antigen is not known.

Whole-study results and caveats: A later analysis reportedly found fewer N-insertions in an Asian-associated ancestry cluster than the approximately 730-donor mean.

As for the donors, each was a healthy bone marrow donor. This TCR was sampled from a girl less than two years old in good health and CMV-seronegative. Specimen: PBMCs.

This chain's CDR3 is CASSQGDQETQYF. CDR3 coding DNA: TGTGCCAGCTCACAGGGGGACCAAGAGACCCAGTACTTC. V usage is TRBV18 and J usage is TRBJ2-5; a possible D gene is TRBD1 (6 bases). Germline CDR1 reads KGHSH; CDR2 reads LQKENI. The CDR3 runs 13 residues. The V and J ends lost 4 bases and 0 bases respectively, with 6 bases between them.